This TCR beta chain emerged from a study of blood T cell repertoires in COVID-19. Turning to the study itself: Samples came from the United States, Italy and Spain, spanning acute and convalescent COVID-19.

Profiling relied on immunoSEQ multiplex PCR, and the TCRdb table lists in-frame clones only, not all of them. The sample carries tens of thousands of clones, about four fifths recorded once. This clone was seen more than once but under ten times. Germline CDR1 and CDR2: GTSNPN and SVGIG (reference sequence). This CDR3 spans 17 amino acids. V trimming: 5 bases; J trimming: 3 bases; junction bases outside the gene matches: 14. The sequence was obtained from a man older than 75 with COVID-19, enrolled during active disease. V and J are TRBV30 and TRBJ1-1, with 11 bases that match TRBD1. The sample comprised peripheral blood. The CDR3 region is CAWVPGTGGLLYTEAFF. CDR3 bases: TGTGCCTGGGTCCCCGGGACAGGGGGACTACTTTACACTGAAGCTTTCTTT.